These 26 T cell receptor beta chains share one sample of origin, sequenced in a study of blood T cell repertoires in COVID-19. TCRdb's table, derived via immunoSEQ multiplex PCR, lists solely in-frame clones and lacks some. Here the sample spans tens of thousands of clones, around 83% being singletons. The material sequenced was peripheral blood. The receptors derive from a man aged 25-40 years with COVID-19, enrolled during active disease.

This chain uses TRBV4-2 with TRBJ1-2; no reliable D call. CDR3 size: 15 residues. Trimming took 1 base from V and 4 from J, leaving 13 bases between them. Germline values: CDR1 LGHNA, CDR2 YNFKEQ. CDR3 coding DNA: TGTGCCAGCAGCCAAGTTAACGGTTTTTTCTATGGCTACACCTTC. Residues: CASSQVNGFFYGYTF.

The chain employs TRBV7-3 and TRBJ2-1; D remains ambiguous. Germline V gene lookup returns CDR1 SGHTA and CDR2 FQGTGA. CDR3 length equals 14 residues. V was trimmed by 5 bases and J by 1 base, leaving 9 bases between them. The DNA for the CDR3 is TGTGCCAGCAGCCCCACCCTATCCTACAATGAGCAGTTCTTC. Translating it yields CASSPTLSYNEQFF.

A single count supports this clone. The chain joins TRBV27 to TRBJ1-5, with 9 bases aligning to TRBD1. The CDR3 has 15 residues. Germline V gene data show CDR1 as MNHEY and CDR2 as SMNVEV (reference sequence). V gave up 7 bases and J gave up 4 bases; unmatched junction bases: 8. The CDR3: CASKTDRGKNQPQHF. In DNA, the CDR3 is TGTGCCAGCAAGACGGACAGGGGAAAAAATCAGCCCCAGCATTTT.

CDR3 residues: CASSVSGGSYNEQFF. The CDR3 DNA sequence: TGTGCCAGCAGCGTATCCGGGGGGTCCTACAATGAGCAGTTCTTC. The rearrangement uses TRBV9 and TRBJ2-1, with TRBD2 identical over 7 bases. Germline CDR1 SGDLS, CDR2 YYNGEE. This CDR3 spans 15 amino acids. With 1 base clipped from V and 1 base from J, the junction kept 2 bases outside the gene matches.

The V call is TRBV25-1, the J call TRBJ2-6; 10 bases agree with TRBD1. From germline, CDR1 is MGHDK and CDR2 SYGVNS. The CDR3 spans 17 residues. The V segment lost 5 bases and the J segment 1 base; nucleotides outside the gene matches: 5. CDR3 bases: TGTGCCAGCAGTAGGGGACAGGGGAGTTCTGGGGCCAACGTCCTGACTTTC. Its protein product is CASSRGQGSSGANVLTF.

The genes are TRBV7-3 and TRBJ1-5; 8 bases map to TRBD1. V was clipped by 4 bases and J by 2 bases; unmatched bases: 13. Looked up from germline, CDR1 is SGHTA and CDR2 is FQGTGA. CDR3 length: 18 residues. The chain's CDR3 is CASSSSYRGFKGNQPQHF. CDR3 sequence (DNA): TGTGCCAGCAGCTCATCATACAGGGGGTTTAAGGGCAATCAGCCCCAGCATTTT.

The chain has TRBV30 and TRBJ1-2; 11 nucleotides align to TRBD1. Germline V gene data show CDR1 as GTSNPN and CDR2 as SVGIG (reference sequence). V shed 2 bases, J shed 3 bases, and the junction held 8 bases outside the gene matches. The CDR3 contains 16 residues. The CDR3 protein is CAWSPDRGHLDYGYTF. The CDR3 nucleotides are TGTGCCTGGAGTCCGGACAGGGGGCACCTCGACTATGGCTACACCTTC. The variable domain in full, with the rest retrieved from reference TRBV30 and TRBJ1-2, is SQTIHQWPATLVQPVGSPLSLECTVEGTSNPNLYWYRQAAGRGLQLLFYSVGIGQISSEVPQNLSASRPQDRQFILSSKKLLLSDSGFYLCAWSPDRGHLDYGYTFGSGTRLTVV.

J is TRBJ1-5 and V is TRBV29-1; D may be TRBD1 (5 bases). CDR1 and CDR2 (germline): SQVTM, ANQGSEA. This CDR3 contains 13 residues. With 4 bases removed from V and 0 bases from J, the gap between germline ends came to 7 bases. CDR3 loop: CSVAGNSNQPQHF. CDR3 nucleotide sequence: TGCAGCGTTGCAGGGAATAGCAATCAGCCCCAGCATTTT.

The chain recombines TRBV9 with TRBJ1-5; D not certain. The V end was cut by 0 bases, the J end by 5 bases, with 9 bases between. Germline-derived CDR1 and CDR2 are SGDLS and YYNGEE. The CDR3 sequence is 14 residues long. The DNA of the CDR3 is TGTGCCAGCAGCGTAGCGGCCGGGGATCAGCCCCAGCATTTT. Residues: CASSVAAGDQPQHF.

This clone was recorded a few times. The J gene is TRBJ2-7, the V gene TRBV19, with TRBD2 matching over 14 bases. CDR3 length: 15 residues. The trim removed 3 bases at V and 4 bases at J, leaving 2 bases unmatched. Germline V gene sequence: CDR1 LNHDA, CDR2 SQIVND (reference sequence). The CDR3: CASSMGTSGSYEQYF. The CDR3 coding sequence is TGTGCCAGTAGTATGGGGACTAGCGGGAGTTACGAGCAGTACTTC.

This clone came up a few times. V is TRBV6-6 and J is TRBJ1-1; possibly TRBD1 for D (6 bases). The germline V and J ends were trimmed by 4 bases and 7 bases, with 10 bases remaining between them. This CDR3 contains 12 residues. Germline lookup yields CDR1 MNHNY and CDR2 SVGAGI (reference sequence). The CDR3 nucleotides read TGTGCCAGCAGTTTAACAGGGTTTGAAGCTTTCTTT. Protein: CASSLTGFEAFF.

The chain combines TRBV6-2 or TRBV6-3 with TRBJ1-5; 8 bases fit TRBD1. Trimming took 6 bases from V and 4 from J; bases not matched to a gene: 8. In germline, CDR1 is MNHEY, CDR2 SVGEGT. This CDR3 is 15 amino acids long. CDR3 DNA sequence: TGTGCCAGCAGCGGGGGACAGGCAATTAATCAGCCCCAGCATTTT. Residues: CASSGGQAINQPQHF.

The V and J genes are TRBV18 and TRBJ1-3; D is undetermined. CDR3 size: 14 residues. V was pared by 6 bases and J by 1 base, with 10 bases between. The V gene's germline CDR1 is KGHSH and CDR2 LQKENI. CDR3 sequence: CASSPVESGNTIYF. The CDR3 DNA follows: TGTGCCAGCTCTCCCGTAGAATCTGGAAACACCATATATTTT.

The chain recombines TRBV24-1 with TRBJ1-2, with D unresolved. V lost 5 bases to trimming and J lost 7 bases, with 7 bases between them. CDR3 length: 11 amino acids. Germline assignment: CDR1 KGHDR and CDR2 SFDVKD. CDR3 residues: CATSGRVGYTF. In DNA, the CDR3 is TGTGCCACCAGTGGCCGGGTTGGCTACACCTTC.

As for this clone: Distinct nucleotide sequences in the sample also encode this CDR3. This sequence joins TRBV29-1 and TRBJ1-1, with D perhaps TRBD1 (6 bases). Trimming left V 4 bases short and J 7 bases short, with 10 bases between. Germline V gene sequence: CDR1 SQVTM, CDR2 ANQGSEA. The CDR3 has 11 residues. CDR3 sequence (DNA): TGCAGCGTTGTTGAGGGGGTTGAAGCTTTCTTT. This codes for CSVVEGVEAFF. The variable domain in full, with the rest retrieved from reference TRBV29-1 and TRBJ1-1, is SAVISQKPSRDICQRGTSLTIQCQVDSQVTMMFWYRQQPGQSLTLIATANQGSEATYESGFVIDKFPISRPNLTFSTLTVSNMSPEDSSIYLCSVVEGVEAFFGQGTRLTVV.

The gene calls are TRBV28 and TRBJ2-1, with 12 bases fitting TRBD2. Germline-derived CDR1 and CDR2 are MDHEN and SYDVKM. The ends lost 3 bases at V and 7 bases at J; junction bases unmatched: 10. The CDR3 is made up of 17 amino acids. The CDR3 bases are TGTGCCAGCAGTTTGCAGACTAGCGGGAGTGGAGGTAATGAGCAGTTCTTC. Its translation is CASSLQTSGSGGNEQFF.

The rearrangement links TRBV7-2 to TRBJ1-1, with 9 positions matching TRBD1. Germline CDR1 SGHTA, CDR2 FQGNSA. V lost 3 bases, J lost 11 bases, and 10 bases stayed unmatched. The CDR3 length is 14 residues. In DNA, the CDR3 is TGTGCCAGCAGCTTCCGGGACAGGGCGTCGCGGGCTTTCTTT. Translated, it gives CASSFRDRASRAFF.

The chain uses TRBV2 and TRBJ2-3; 12 nucleotides align to TRBD2. The CDR3 has 16 amino acids. The V segment lost 6 bases and the J segment 2 bases; nucleotides outside the gene matches: 6. Looked up from germline, CDR1 is SNHLY and CDR2 is FYNNEI. CDR3 DNA: TGTGCCAGCAGCCTACTAGCGGGAGGTCTCACAGATACGCAGTATTTT. It is translated as CASSLLAGGLTDTQYF.

The CDR3 nucleotides are TGTGCCAGCAGTTTATGGACTAGCGGGTCCGGGGAGCTGTTTTTT. Residues: CASSLWTSGSGELFF. The chain couples TRBV28 to TRBJ2-2; 10 bases agree with TRBD2. V was clipped by 0 bases and J by 6 bases; unmatched bases: 1. The CDR3 is made up of 15 amino acids. Germline CDR1 is MDHEN and CDR2 is SYDVKM.

The gene calls are TRBV4-1 and TRBJ1-1; TRBD1 agrees at 7 bases. V lost 0 bases, J lost 5 bases, and 12 bases stayed unmatched. CDR3 size: 17 residues. Germline assignment: CDR1 MGHRA and CDR2 YSYEKL. The CDR3 region has the DNA TGCGCCAGCAGCCAAGATGCGGTCAGACAGGGTTTTACTGAAGCTTTCTTT. This codes for CASSQDAVRQGFTEAFF.

The V gene is TRBV19, the J gene TRBJ1-1; TRBD1 agrees at 7 bases. Per the germline V gene, CDR1 is LNHDA and CDR2 is SQIVND (reference sequence). The CDR3 loop spans 12 amino acids. Trimming cost V 4 bases and J 6 bases; bases outside gene matches: 2. The CDR3: CASSNRGAEAFF. In DNA form, the CDR3 reads TGTGCCAGTAGTAACAGGGGAGCTGAAGCTTTCTTT.

The chain combines TRBV19 with TRBJ1-1; D unresolved. V was pared by 7 bases and J by 0 bases, with 12 bases between. Per the germline V gene, CDR1 is LNHDA and CDR2 is SQIVND (reference sequence). The CDR3 has 14 amino acids. CDR3 DNA sequence: TGTGCCAGTAAAATCGGAGAGATGAACACTGAAGCTTTCTTT. Residues: CASKIGEMNTEAFF.

This chain links TRBV7-9 with TRBJ2-1; 7 nucleotides agree with TRBD1. V was pared by 6 bases and J by 1 base, with 6 bases of the junction left unmatched. CDR1 and CDR2 from the germline V gene are SEHNR and FQNEAQ (reference sequence). This CDR3 is 15 amino acids long. The CDR3 loop reads CASRRDRVSYNEQFF. For the CDR3, the DNA is TGTGCCAGCAGGCGCGACAGGGTATCCTACAATGAGCAGTTCTTC.

The chain has TRBV6-4 and TRBJ1-4; no reliable D call. The CDR3 is 14 residues long. Trimming left V 3 bases short and J 5 bases short, with 10 bases between. Germline CDR1 reads MRHNA; CDR2 reads SNTAGT. CDR3 in amino acids: CASSEGGPNEKLFF. The CDR3 coding sequence is TGTGCCAGCAGTGAGGGAGGGCCAAATGAAAAACTGTTTTTT.

V gene TRBV7-2 combines with J gene TRBJ2-1, with TRBD2 matching 11 bases. This CDR3 has 16 amino acids. The trim removed 0 bases at V and 7 bases at J, leaving 5 bases unmatched. Germline CDR1 is SGHTA and CDR2 is FQGNSA. This chain's CDR3 is CASSLARLAGWNEQFF. The CDR3 DNA follows: TGTGCCAGCAGCTTAGCGCGACTAGCGGGGTGGAATGAGCAGTTCTTC.

V and J are TRBV29-1 and TRBJ1-1; a possible D gene is TRBD1 (5 bases). V gave up 5 bases and J gave up 1 base, with 11 bases separating them. This CDR3 region has 13 residues. Germline CDR1 reads SQVTM; CDR2 reads ANQGSEA. The CDR3 sequence: CSVRTRENTEAFF. The CDR3, as DNA: TGCAGCGTTCGGACCAGGGAGAACACTGAAGCTTTCTTT.